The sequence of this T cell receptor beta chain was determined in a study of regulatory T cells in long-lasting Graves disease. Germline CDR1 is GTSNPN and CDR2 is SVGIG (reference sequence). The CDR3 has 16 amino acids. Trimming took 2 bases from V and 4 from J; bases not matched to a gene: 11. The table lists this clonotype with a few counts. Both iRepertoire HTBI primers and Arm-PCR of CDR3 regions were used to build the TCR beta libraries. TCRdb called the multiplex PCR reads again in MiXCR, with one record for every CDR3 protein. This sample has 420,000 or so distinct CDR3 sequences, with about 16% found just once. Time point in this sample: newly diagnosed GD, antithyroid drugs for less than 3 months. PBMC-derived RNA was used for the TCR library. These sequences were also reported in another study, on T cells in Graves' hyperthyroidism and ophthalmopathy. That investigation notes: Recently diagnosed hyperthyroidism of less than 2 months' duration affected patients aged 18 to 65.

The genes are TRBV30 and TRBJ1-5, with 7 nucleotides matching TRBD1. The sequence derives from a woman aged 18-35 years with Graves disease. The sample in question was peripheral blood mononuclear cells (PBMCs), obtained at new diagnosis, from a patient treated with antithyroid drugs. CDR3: CAWSLPRSGGNQPQHF. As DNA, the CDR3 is TGTGCCTGGAGTTTACCCCGGTCAGGGGGGAATCAGCCCCAGCATTTT.